The next 10 T cell receptor beta chains were all read from a single sample in a study of blood T cell repertoires in COVID-19. The table came from immunoSEQ multiplex PCR; TCRdb's copy has only in-frame clones and leaves some out. In the table there are roughly 120,000 clones, 75% to 90% of which are singletons. The source material was peripheral blood. These receptors all come from a woman in her sixties or seventies with COVID-19, enrolled during active disease.

Regarding this clone: The sample contains more than one DNA sequence encoding this CDR3. This chain connects TRBV5-1 to TRBJ2-3, with 8 bases fitting TRBD2. J was trimmed by 1 base and V by 3 bases; bases with no gene match: 10. CDR3 length equals 17 residues. Germline V gene data show CDR1 as SGHRS and CDR2 as YFSETQ. The chain's CDR3 is CASSSTITSGGTDTQYF. The DNA of the CDR3 is TGCGCCAGCAGCTCCACAATAACTAGCGGAGGCACAGATACGCAGTATTTT.

CDR3 sequence (DNA): TGTGCCAGCAGTCCTGGGGGACAACAAGAGACCCAGTACTTC. Translating gives CASSPGGQQETQYF. The rearrangement links TRBV27 to TRBJ2-5; possibly TRBD1 for D (6 bases). There are 14 residues in the CDR3. Germline CDR1 reads MNHEY; CDR2 reads SMNVEV (reference sequence). V was trimmed by 5 bases and J by 2 bases, leaving 12 bases between them.

This rearrangement joins TRBV20-1 to TRBJ1-2, with D possibly TRBD1 on 5 matching bases. The CDR3 extends over 11 amino acids. From germline, CDR1 is DFQATT and CDR2 SNEGSKA (reference sequence). Trimming took 7 bases from V and 8 from J, leaving 14 bases between them. Here the CDR3 reads CSVRGGVGYTF. Written as DNA, the CDR3 is TGCAGTGTCCGGGGAGGGGTAGGCTACACCTTC.

Here the CDR3 reads CASRFQQETQYF. The CDR3 DNA follows: TGCGCCAGCAGGTTTCAACAAGAGACCCAGTACTTC. The rearrangement uses TRBV5-1 and TRBJ2-5; unclear D gene. Trimming removed 5 bases at V and 2 bases at J, with 7 bases between. Germline loops: CDR1 SGHRS, CDR2 YFSETQ. There are 12 residues in the CDR3.

The chain couples TRBV7-3 to TRBJ2-3; D is perhaps TRBD2 (6 bases). CDR3 length: 14 residues. V was shortened by 5 bases and J by 4 bases, with 13 bases between the two germline ends. CDR1 and CDR2 (germline): SGHTA, FQGTGA. DNA for the CDR3: TGTGCCAGCAGCCTGGGGGGTTTCGCAGATACGCAGTATTTT. Its translation is CASSLGGFADTQYF.

V is TRBV11-1 and J is TRBJ2-5, with D perhaps matching TRBD1 (5 bases). The V and J ends lost 4 bases and 3 bases respectively, with 9 bases between them. In germline, CDR1 is SGHAT, CDR2 FQDESV (reference sequence). The CDR3 has 13 amino acids. This CDR3 reads CASSSSGKETQYF. Here the CDR3 DNA reads TGTGCCAGCAGCTCATCAGGGAAAGAGACCCAGTACTTC.

The V call is TRBV5-8, the J call TRBJ1-1; a possible D gene is TRBD1 (5 bases). Germline CDR1 and CDR2: SGHTS and YDEGEE. CDR3 length equals 15 residues. V lost 3 bases to trimming and J lost 2 bases, with 14 bases between them. CDR3 nucleotides: TGTGCCAGCAGCTGGGAGGTAGGGGCCAACACTGAAGCTTTCTTT. It yields the protein CASSWEVGANTEAFF.

This clone was seen more than once but under ten times. The chain combines TRBV5-1 with TRBJ2-1; 9 nucleotides agree with TRBD2. V shed 0 bases and J 8 bases; nucleotides not matched to a gene: 6. Per the germline V gene, CDR1 is SGHRS and CDR2 is YFSETQ. This CDR3 has 15 residues. CDR3 sequence (DNA): TGCGCCAGCAGCTTGGTTCTAGCGGGGACGGATGAGCAGTTCTTC. Translating it yields CASSLVLAGTDEQFF.

The chain has TRBV5-6 and TRBJ1-1, with D possibly TRBD1 on 5 matching bases. Germline V gene data show CDR1 as SGHDT and CDR2 as YYEEEE. The CDR3 is made up of 14 amino acids. V was trimmed by 0 bases and J by 1 base, leaving 7 bases between them. This chain's CDR3 is CASSLGGPNTEAFF. Written as DNA, the CDR3 is TGTGCCAGCAGCTTGGGGGGCCCGAACACTGAAGCTTTCTTT.

This clone has just a few counts. The V gene is TRBV9, the J gene TRBJ1-1; D gene unclear. Trimming left V 4 bases short and J 6 bases short, with 13 bases between. The CDR3 runs to 13 residues. Germline V gene data show CDR1 as SGDLS and CDR2 as YYNGEE. The CDR3 is CASSRPSGAEAFF. The CDR3 DNA is TGTGCCAGCAGCCGACCCTCGGGTGCTGAAGCTTTCTTT.